The rows below give T cell receptor beta chains drawn from one sample of a study of T cell repertoires in cytomegalovirus infection. TCRdb called the reads again in MiXCR, with one record for every CDR3 protein. There are approximately 490,000 distinct CDR3 sequences in the sample; around 11% occur only once, and 10% lies in the top ten. Sequenced material: PBMCs. The receptor set was obtained from a human donor in good health (CMV status not recorded). Some clones in this sample may be carry-over from other donors' samples. CDR3s include the opening cysteine and the closing phenylalanine or tryptophan.

V gene	CDR3 protein
TRBV2	CASSFPGQGWGTEAFF
TRBV12-5	CASGLVDTEAFF
TRBV6-1	CASSERVRETQYF
TRBV7-2	CASSFVWPGELFF
TRBV28	CAARTVNTEAFF
TRBV7-8	CASSIIELSGGNEQFF
TRBV20-1	CSARDFGGSYNEQFF
TRBV29-1	CSVQGNSNQPQHF
TRBV6-5	CASSYSTGESIYEQYF
TRBV9	CASSGHRDSYGYTF
TRBV6-2/TRBV6-3	CASSYIRDLQETQYF
TRBV9	CASSVGLATEKLFF
TRBV24-1	CATRDSGRAADTQYF
TRBV5-1	CASSSLRNVRRLLEETQYF
TRBV19	CASSAGTGNNQPQHF
TRBV7-2	CASSFFTRGNQPQHF
TRBV6-5	CASSYLEGAMLWKPSSGNTIYF
TRBV5-1	CATAPGLAGGDTQYF
TRBV5-1	CASGTKYEQYF
TRBV14	CASSPTGGGSYNEQFF
TRBV12-3/TRBV12-4	CASSLARGRTDTQYF
TRBV12-5	CASGWGGLDGYTF
TRBV7-7	CASSPDRGWEQFF
TRBV7-3	CASSLRGTSGRLHTGELFF
TRBV19	CASSMADTQYF
TRBV12-3/TRBV12-4	CASSSWDRETQYF
TRBV15	CATSPTGTLYEQYF
TRBV5-6	CASSLAGGLVTDTQYF
TRBV18	CASSPREPNTEAFF
TRBV5-4	CASSSPGRPGYGYTF
TRBV20-1	CSARALTGAAYEQYF
TRBV5-1	CASSLDEGGDEQFF
TRBV28	CASSLSPDRGSTF
TRBV2	CASSPTGTQAFF
TRBV28	CASSSSIRGQQGGYTF
TRBV18	CASSPRGQPQHF
TRBV27	CASTGYGTTEAFF
TRBV20-1	CSAPTSGSLDTQYF
TRBV3-1	CASSQGGGDEQFF
TRBV9	CASSVAGTGYGNEQFF
TRBV28	CASRGQGAIYGYTF
TRBV2	CASAETGAYNEQFF
TRBV7-9	CASSLDPEQYF
TRBV12-3/TRBV12-4	CASARMNTEAFF
TRBV7-6	CASSSGLAGGPSPETQYF
TRBV11-2	CASSLNLNQPQHF
TRBV3-1	CASSHVGPGTGELFF
TRBV6-5	CASSYRATGTYNEQFF
TRBV20-1	CSARDTGKQETQYF
TRBV15	CATRRDVSDDEQYF
TRBV15	CATSRDRQGGFITDTQYF
TRBV20-1	CSAKTLEHTDTQYF
TRBV6-1	CASSETGYSYNEQFF
TRBV19	CASSLQRGTQYF